This TCR beta chain was sequenced during a study of cytomegalovirus exposure and HLA in healthy donors. General observations from the study: Among the sequence variants, a highly shared cluster was likely an artifact of sequencing. In an earlier analysis, productive rearrangement rates for most beta V segments clustered near 87% or 30%. Across all donors, roughly uniform sequencing depth was an assumption of the presence/absence analyses. According to reports, the classifier identified cytomegalovirus status with high specificity and sensitivity.

With regard to this clone: Antigen unknown.

60 Vbeta and 13 Jbeta primers were used in PCR. Assay: immunoSEQ multiplex PCR; the TCRdb copy retains only in-frame clones and omits some. The sample has approximately 110,000 clones, around 70% seen once. Germline CDR1 is GTSNPN and CDR2 is SVGIG (reference sequence). V was pared by 0 bases and J by 3 bases, with 9 bases between. The CDR3 runs to 14 residues. This chain joins TRBV30 and TRBJ1-5; D is unclear. This clonotype was sampled from a man in his thirties or forties in good health and CMV-seropositive. The sample was PBMCs. The CDR3 spells CAWSVEGPNQPQHF. The CDR3, as DNA: TGTGCCTGGAGTGTTGAGGGTCCCAATCAGCCCCAGCATTTT.